Listed below are T cell receptor beta chains from one sample, sequenced in a study of CD8 T cells in ankylosing spondylitis. TCRdb recomputed calls from the 5' RACE reads with MiXCR, one row per CDR3 protein. This sample yields more than 650,000 distinct CDR3 sequences, of which approximately 10% are seen a single time; roughly 0.51% belongs to the top ten. The source material was blood, either unsorted or a sorted T cell fraction (not recorded which). The receptor set was obtained from a male donor with ankylosing spondylitis. The CDR3 runs from the conserved cysteine through the conserved F or W. D genes are given only for firm matches. A clone size is listed for some rows: how often the clone was seen (once, few, many), or a class if it is expanded.

clone_size: few; d_call: -; j_call: TRBJ2-6; v_call: TRBV12-3/TRBV12-4; cdr3_aa: CASSLQVAGANVLTF; cdr3_nt: TGTGCCAGCAGTTTGCAGGTGGCTGGGGCCAACGTCCTGACTTTC
clone_size: -; d_call: -; j_call: TRBJ1-2; v_call: TRBV18; cdr3_aa: CASSREQGYAGGYTF; cdr3_nt: TGTGCCAGCTCACGCGAACAGGGTTATGCTGGCGGCTACACCTTC
clone_size: -; d_call: -; j_call: TRBJ2-7; v_call: TRBV11-2; cdr3_aa: CASSLGLGSRYSYEQYF; cdr3_nt: TGTGCCAGCAGCTTAGGGTTGGGGAGCCGCTATTCCTACGAGCAGTACTTC
clone_size: many; d_call: TRBD2; j_call: TRBJ2-3; v_call: TRBV12-3/TRBV12-4; cdr3_aa: CASSQQLASTDTQYF; cdr3_nt: TGTGCCAGCAGTCAACAACTAGCGAGCACAGATACGCAGTATTTT
clone_size: few; d_call: -; j_call: TRBJ1-1; v_call: TRBV7-3; cdr3_aa: CASTYKPGVHTEAFF; cdr3_nt: TGTGCCAGCACCTATAAACCGGGGGTCCACACTGAAGCTTTCTTT
clone_size: many; d_call: TRBD1; j_call: TRBJ1-1; v_call: TRBV20-1; cdr3_aa: CSARAPTGGEAFF; cdr3_nt: TGCAGTGCTAGAGCTCCCACAGGGGGCGAAGCTTTCTTT
clone_size: many; d_call: -; j_call: TRBJ2-5; v_call: TRBV20-1; cdr3_aa: CSARGGLTQETQYF; cdr3_nt: TGCAGTGCTAGAGGCGGACTGACTCAAGAGACCCAGTACTTC
clone_size: -; d_call: -; j_call: TRBJ1-2; v_call: TRBV5-1; cdr3_aa: CASSLEVGRYGYTF; cdr3_nt: TGCGCCAGCAGCTTGGAGGTAGGGCGGTATGGCTACACCTTC
clone_size: few; d_call: -; j_call: TRBJ2-7; v_call: TRBV4-2; cdr3_aa: CASSHRQAHEQYF; cdr3_nt: TGTGCCAGCAGCCATAGGCAGGCCCACGAGCAGTACTTC
clone_size: few; d_call: -; j_call: TRBJ2-1; v_call: TRBV4-3; cdr3_aa: CASSQEWGNEQFF; cdr3_nt: TGCGCCAGCAGCCAAGAGTGGGGCAATGAGCAGTTCTTC
clone_size: -; d_call: -; j_call: TRBJ2-7; v_call: TRBV15; cdr3_aa: CATSTGGDLYEQYF; cdr3_nt: TGTGCCACCAGCACGGGCGGGGACCTCTACGAGCAGTACTTC
clone_size: -; d_call: -; j_call: TRBJ1-1; v_call: TRBV7-8; cdr3_aa: CASSGRRLMNTEAFF; cdr3_nt: TGTGCCAGCAGCGGTCGTAGGTTGATGAACACTGAAGCTTTCTTT
clone_size: few; d_call: -; j_call: TRBJ2-7; v_call: TRBV20-1; cdr3_aa: CSATPRDRAYEQYF; cdr3_nt: TGCAGTGCTACCCCCCGGGACCGCGCCTACGAGCAGTACTTC
clone_size: -; d_call: -; j_call: TRBJ2-3; v_call: TRBV6-5; cdr3_aa: CASSYEGLDTQYF; cdr3_nt: TGTGCCAGCAGTTACGAGGGCTTGGATACGCAGTATTTT
clone_size: -; d_call: -; j_call: TRBJ1-5; v_call: TRBV6-2/TRBV6-3; cdr3_aa: CASSYDGGQPQHF; cdr3_nt: TGTGCCAGCAGTTACGATGGGGGTCAGCCCCAGCATTTT
clone_size: few; d_call: -; j_call: TRBJ1-4; v_call: TRBV7-2; cdr3_aa: CASSLGPSPGEKLFF; cdr3_nt: TGTGCCAGCAGCTTAGGGCCCTCCCCGGGGGAAAAACTGTTTTTT
clone_size: -; d_call: -; j_call: TRBJ1-2; v_call: TRBV28; cdr3_aa: CASTLSGGVGYTF; cdr3_nt: TGTGCCAGCACCCTCTCTGGAGGGGTTGGCTACACCTTC
clone_size: -; d_call: TRBD2; j_call: TRBJ2-1; v_call: TRBV6-1; cdr3_aa: CASSGSSGGDYNEQFF; cdr3_nt: TGTGCCAGCAGTGGGTCTAGCGGGGGGGATTACAATGAGCAGTTCTTC
clone_size: few; d_call: TRBD1; j_call: TRBJ2-5; v_call: TRBV6-1; cdr3_aa: CASSSPDADREETQYF; cdr3_nt: TGTGCCAGCAGCTCACCAGACGCGGACAGGGAAGAGACCCAGTACTTC
clone_size: many; d_call: TRBD1; j_call: TRBJ1-1; v_call: TRBV20-1; cdr3_aa: CSTITGAKRAFF; cdr3_nt: TGCAGTACAATTACAGGGGCCAAGAGAGCTTTCTTT
clone_size: once; d_call: -; j_call: TRBJ2-5; v_call: TRBV6-2/TRBV6-3; cdr3_aa: CASSYGDARQETQYF; cdr3_nt: TGTGCCAGCAGTTACGGGGACGCCCGCCAAGAGACCCAGTACTTC
clone_size: few; d_call: -; j_call: TRBJ2-7; v_call: TRBV6-1; cdr3_aa: CASRPLQGYEQYF; cdr3_nt: TGTGCCAGCAGACCCCTGCAGGGCTACGAGCAGTACTTC
clone_size: many; d_call: -; j_call: TRBJ1-1; v_call: TRBV29-1; cdr3_aa: CSAGEMNTEAFF; cdr3_nt: TGCAGCGCCGGGGAGATGAACACTGAAGCTTTCTTT
clone_size: few; d_call: -; j_call: TRBJ2-1; v_call: TRBV29-1; cdr3_aa: CSVHQRVAGGIYNEQFF; cdr3_nt: TGCAGCGTCCACCAAAGGGTGGCAGGGGGGATCTACAATGAGCAGTTCTTC
clone_size: few; d_call: -; j_call: TRBJ2-1; v_call: TRBV11-1; cdr3_aa: CASSSPGTHAREQFF; cdr3_nt: TGTGCCAGCAGCTCCCCCGGGACTCACGCGAGAGAGCAGTTCTTC
clone_size: few; d_call: -; j_call: TRBJ2-3; v_call: TRBV2; cdr3_aa: CASKVAGISTDTQYF; cdr3_nt: TGTGCCAGCAAAGTGGCGGGGATTAGCACAGATACGCAGTATTTT
clone_size: few; d_call: -; j_call: TRBJ2-3; v_call: TRBV20-1; cdr3_aa: CSAPGWRTDTQYF; cdr3_nt: TGCAGTGCACCAGGGTGGAGGACAGATACGCAGTATTTT
clone_size: -; d_call: TRBD1; j_call: TRBJ1-4; v_call: TRBV29-1; cdr3_aa: CSVVLPFHRGQGEKLFF; cdr3_nt: TGCAGCGTCGTACTGCCGTTCCACAGGGGGCAGGGTGAAAAACTGTTTTTT
clone_size: few; d_call: TRBD2; j_call: TRBJ2-3; v_call: TRBV20-1; cdr3_aa: CSAPKRGRTDTQYF; cdr3_nt: TGCAGTGCTCCGAAGCGGGGCCGCACAGATACGCAGTATTTT
clone_size: -; d_call: -; j_call: TRBJ1-6; v_call: TRBV7-6; cdr3_aa: CASSLAGLGDSPLHF; cdr3_nt: TGTGCCAGCAGCTTAGCAGGTCTGGGGGATTCACCCCTCCACTTT
clone_size: many; d_call: TRBD2; j_call: TRBJ2-3; v_call: TRBV29-1; cdr3_aa: CSVAREGTDTQYF; cdr3_nt: TGCAGCGTTGCGCGGGAGGGCACAGATACGCAGTATTTT
clone_size: many; d_call: -; j_call: TRBJ1-1; v_call: TRBV5-1; cdr3_aa: CASSLSKMNTEAFF; cdr3_nt: TGCGCCAGCAGCCTTAGTAAGATGAACACTGAAGCTTTCTTT
clone_size: -; d_call: TRBD2; j_call: TRBJ2-3; v_call: TRBV7-8; cdr3_aa: CASSISGSPDATDTQYF; cdr3_nt: TGTGCCAGCAGCATTAGCGGGAGTCCCGACGCCACAGATACGCAGTATTTT
clone_size: few; d_call: TRBD1; j_call: TRBJ2-7; v_call: TRBV20-1; cdr3_aa: CSAASGTGTYEQYF; cdr3_nt: TGCAGTGCTGCCTCCGGGACAGGGACCTACGAGCAGTACTTC
clone_size: -; d_call: -; j_call: TRBJ1-2; v_call: TRBV21-1; cdr3_aa: CASGLKRDRQLGGYTF; cdr3_nt: TGTGCCAGCGGGTTGAAAAGGGACCGGCAACTCGGGGGCTACACCTTC
clone_size: -; d_call: TRBD1; j_call: TRBJ2-1; v_call: TRBV4-3; cdr3_aa: CASSRSSGTGSYNEQFF; cdr3_nt: TGCGCCAGCAGCCGTTCTTCCGGGACAGGGAGTTACAATGAGCAGTTCTTC
clone_size: many; d_call: -; j_call: TRBJ2-3; v_call: TRBV7-2; cdr3_aa: CASSLRRADTQYF; cdr3_nt: TGTGCCAGCAGCCTCAGACGGGCAGATACGCAGTATTTT